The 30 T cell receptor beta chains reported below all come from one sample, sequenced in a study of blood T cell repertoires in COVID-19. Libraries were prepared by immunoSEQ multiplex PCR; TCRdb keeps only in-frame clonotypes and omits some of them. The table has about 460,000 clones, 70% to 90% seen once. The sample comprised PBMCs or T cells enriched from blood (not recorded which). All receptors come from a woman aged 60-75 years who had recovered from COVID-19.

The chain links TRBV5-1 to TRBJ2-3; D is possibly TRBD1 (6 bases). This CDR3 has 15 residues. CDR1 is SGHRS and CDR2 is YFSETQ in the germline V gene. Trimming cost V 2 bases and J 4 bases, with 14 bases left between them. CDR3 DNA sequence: TGCGCCAGCAGCTTTGGGACAACATCACCAGATACGCAGTATTTT. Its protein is CASSFGTTSPDTQYF. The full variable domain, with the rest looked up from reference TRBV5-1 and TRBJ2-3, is KAGVTQTPRYLIKTRGQQVTLSCSPISGHRSVSWYQQTPGQGLQFLFEYFSETQRNKGNFPGRFSGRQFSNSRSEMNVSTLELGDSALYLCASSFGTTSPDTQYFGPGTRLTVL.

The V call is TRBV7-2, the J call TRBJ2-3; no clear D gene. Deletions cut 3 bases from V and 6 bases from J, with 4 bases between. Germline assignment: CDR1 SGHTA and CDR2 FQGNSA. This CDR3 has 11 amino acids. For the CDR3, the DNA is TGTGCCAGCAGCTTCGGTGATACGCAGTATTTT. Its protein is CASSFGDTQYF. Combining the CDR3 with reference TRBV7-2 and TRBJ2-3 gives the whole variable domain GAGVSQSPSNKVTEKGKDVELRCDPISGHTALYWYRQSLGQGLEFLIYFQGNSAPDKSGLPSDRFSAERTGGSVSTLTIQRTQQEDSAVYLCASSFGDTQYFGPGTRLTVL.

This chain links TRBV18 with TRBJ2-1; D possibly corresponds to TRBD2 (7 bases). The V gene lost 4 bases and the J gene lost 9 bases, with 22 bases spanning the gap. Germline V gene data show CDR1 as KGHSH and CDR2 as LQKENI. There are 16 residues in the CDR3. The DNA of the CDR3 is TGTGCCAGCTCACGCTCCTTGATAGGGGGGGGCGGTGAGCAGTTCTTC. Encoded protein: CASSRSLIGGGGEQFF.

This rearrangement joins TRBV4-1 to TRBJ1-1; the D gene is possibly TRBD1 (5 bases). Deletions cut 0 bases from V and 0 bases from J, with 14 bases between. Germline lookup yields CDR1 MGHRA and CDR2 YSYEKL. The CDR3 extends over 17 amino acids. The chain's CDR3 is CASSQEPGVHMNTEAFF. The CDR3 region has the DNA TGCGCCAGCAGCCAAGAACCGGGGGTACATATGAACACTGAAGCTTTCTTT.

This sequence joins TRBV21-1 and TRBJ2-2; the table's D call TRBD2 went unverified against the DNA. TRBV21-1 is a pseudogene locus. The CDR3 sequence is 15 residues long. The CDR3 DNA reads TGTGCCAGCGTTACGGGGGGCTTGGGGACCGGGGAGCTGTTTTTT. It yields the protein CASVTGGLGTGELFF.

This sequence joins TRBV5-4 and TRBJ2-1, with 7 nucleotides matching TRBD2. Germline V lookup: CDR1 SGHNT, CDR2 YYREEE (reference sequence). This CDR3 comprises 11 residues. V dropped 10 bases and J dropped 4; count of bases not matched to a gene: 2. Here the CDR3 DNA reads TGTGCCTGGCGGGGGTACAATGAGCAGTTCTTC. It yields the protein CAWRGYNEQFF.

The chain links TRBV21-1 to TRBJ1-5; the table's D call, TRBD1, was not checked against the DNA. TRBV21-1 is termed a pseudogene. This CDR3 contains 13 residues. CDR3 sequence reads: CARRTGGNQPQHF. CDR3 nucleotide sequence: TGTGCCAGAAGGACAGGAGGCAATCAGCCCCAGCATTTT.

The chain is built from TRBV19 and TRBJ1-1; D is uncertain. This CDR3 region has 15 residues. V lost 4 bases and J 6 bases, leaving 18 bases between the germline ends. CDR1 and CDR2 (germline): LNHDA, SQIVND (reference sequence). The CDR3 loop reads CASSRIATRVAEAFF. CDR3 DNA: TGTGCCAGTAGTAGGATAGCAACACGAGTCGCTGAAGCTTTCTTT.

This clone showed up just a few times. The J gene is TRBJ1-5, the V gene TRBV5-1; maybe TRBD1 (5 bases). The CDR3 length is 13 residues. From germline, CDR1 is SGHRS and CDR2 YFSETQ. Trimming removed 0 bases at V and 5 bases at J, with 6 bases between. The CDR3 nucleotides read TGCGCCAGCAGCTTGGGCAGGGATCAGCCCCAGCATTTT. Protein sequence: CASSLGRDQPQHF.

The CDR3: CASRPGQGPNEKLFF. The CDR3 coding sequence is TGTGCCAGCAGACCCGGACAGGGCCCAAATGAAAAACTGTTTTTT. The genes are TRBV2 and TRBJ1-4; 8 bases fit TRBD1. This CDR3 comprises 15 residues. The J segment lost 5 bases and the V segment lost 6 bases, leaving 8 bases of the junction unmatched. Per germline, CDR1 SNHLY and CDR2 FYNNEI.

This CDR3 is CASSRDRVDRNTIYF. The CDR3 region has the DNA TGTGCCAGCAGCAGGGACAGGGTAGATCGAAACACCATATATTTT. This chain links TRBV5-4 with TRBJ1-3, with TRBD1 identical over 9 bases. V shed 4 bases and J 5 bases; nucleotides not matched to a gene: 7. The CDR3 length is 15 residues. The germline V gene has CDR1 SGHNT and CDR2 YYREEE (reference sequence).

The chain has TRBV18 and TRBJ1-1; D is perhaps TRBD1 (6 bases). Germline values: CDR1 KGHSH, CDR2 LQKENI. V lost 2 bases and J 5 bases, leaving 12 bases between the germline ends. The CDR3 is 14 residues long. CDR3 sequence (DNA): TGTGCCAGCTCACCAATAACAGGGCGAACTGAAGCTTTCTTT. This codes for CASSPITGRTEAFF.

CDR3 DNA sequence: TGTGCCAGCAGCGGACGTACAGGGGGACTGTCCTACAATGAGCAGTTCTTC. This codes for CASSGRTGGLSYNEQFF. This sequence joins TRBV11-2 and TRBJ2-1; 8 nucleotides align to TRBD1. The trim removed 5 bases at V and 1 base at J, leaving 10 bases unmatched. The CDR3 is 17 residues long. Germline V CDR1 and CDR2: SGHAT, FQNNGV.

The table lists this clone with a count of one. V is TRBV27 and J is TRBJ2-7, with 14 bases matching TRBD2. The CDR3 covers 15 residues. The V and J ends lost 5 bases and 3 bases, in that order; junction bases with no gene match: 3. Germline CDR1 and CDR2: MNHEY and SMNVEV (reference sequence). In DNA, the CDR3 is TGTGCCAGCAGTCGCGGACTAGCGGGGGGCTACGAGCAGTACTTC. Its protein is CASSRGLAGGYEQYF.

CDR3 bases: TGTGCCAGCAGCCTCGGGACTAGGCCCACAGATACGCAGTATTTT. As protein: CASSLGTRPTDTQYF. The chain recombines TRBV3-1 (or the pseudogene TRBV3-2) with TRBJ2-3; 8 positions match TRBD2. Germline V gives CDR1 LGHDT, CDR2 YNNKEL (reference sequence). The CDR3 is 15 residues long. J was trimmed by 2 bases and V by 4 bases; bases with no gene match: 5.

CDR3 in DNA: TGCGCCAGCAGCTTGGCGTCGGGTTCGGGAAACACCATATATTTT. The encoded protein is CASSLASGSGNTIYF. V is TRBV5-1 and J is TRBJ1-3; no reliable D call. Germline V gives CDR1 SGHRS, CDR2 YFSETQ. CDR3 size: 15 residues. V lost 0 bases and J lost 4, with 11 bases in between.

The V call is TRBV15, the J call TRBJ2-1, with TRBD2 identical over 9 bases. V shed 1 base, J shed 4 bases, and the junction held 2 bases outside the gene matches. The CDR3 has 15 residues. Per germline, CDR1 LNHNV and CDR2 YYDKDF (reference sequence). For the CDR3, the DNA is TGTGCCACCAGCAGAGTAGCGGGGGCGTACAATGAGCAGTTCTTC. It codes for CATSRVAGAYNEQFF. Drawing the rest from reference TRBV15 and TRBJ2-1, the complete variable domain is DAMVIQNPRYQVTQFGKPVTLSCSQTLNHNVMYWYQQKSSQAPKLLFHYYDKDFNNEADTPDNFQSRRPNTSFCFLDIRSPGLGDTAMYLCATSRVAGAYNEQFFGPGTRLTVL.

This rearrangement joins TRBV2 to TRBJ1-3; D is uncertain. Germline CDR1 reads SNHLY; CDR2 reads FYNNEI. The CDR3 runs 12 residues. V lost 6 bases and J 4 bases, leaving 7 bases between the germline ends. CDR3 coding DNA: TGTGCCAGCAGGTCGTCCGGAAACACCATATATTTT. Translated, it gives CASRSSGNTIYF.

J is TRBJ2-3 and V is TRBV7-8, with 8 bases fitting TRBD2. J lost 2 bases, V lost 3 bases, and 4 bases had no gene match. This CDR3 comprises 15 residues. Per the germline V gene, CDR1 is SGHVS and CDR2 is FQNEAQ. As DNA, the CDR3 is TGTGCCAGCAGCTTTCCGGGACTAGTCACAGATACGCAGTATTTT. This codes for CASSFPGLVTDTQYF.

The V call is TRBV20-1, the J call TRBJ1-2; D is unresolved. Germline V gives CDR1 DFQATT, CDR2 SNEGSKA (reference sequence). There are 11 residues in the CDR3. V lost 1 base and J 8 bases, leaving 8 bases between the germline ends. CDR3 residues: CSARVDGGYTF. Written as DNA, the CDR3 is TGCAGTGCTAGAGTTGACGGGGGCTACACCTTC.

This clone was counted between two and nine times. CDR3 sequence (DNA): TGTGCCAGCAGCTTGTTCGGGACAGGGGGGCCTAACTATGGCTACACCTTC. As protein: CASSLFGTGGPNYGYTF. The V call is TRBV11-2, the J call TRBJ1-2; the match to TRBD1 covers 11 bases. This CDR3 contains 17 residues. V was pared by 3 bases and J by 0 bases, with 6 bases of the junction left unmatched. Germline V gives CDR1 SGHAT, CDR2 FQNNGV.

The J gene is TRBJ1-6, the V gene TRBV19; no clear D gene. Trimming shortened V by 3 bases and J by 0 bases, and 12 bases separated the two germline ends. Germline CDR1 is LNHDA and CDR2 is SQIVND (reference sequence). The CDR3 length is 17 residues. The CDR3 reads CASSMSGLRSYNSPLHF. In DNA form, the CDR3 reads TGTGCCAGTAGTATGTCAGGACTTCGCTCCTATAATTCACCCCTCCACTTT.

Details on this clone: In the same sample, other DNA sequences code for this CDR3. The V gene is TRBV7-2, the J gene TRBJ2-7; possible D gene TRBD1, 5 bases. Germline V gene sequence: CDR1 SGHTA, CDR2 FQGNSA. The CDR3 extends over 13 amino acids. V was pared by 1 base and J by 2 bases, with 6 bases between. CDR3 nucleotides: TGTGCCAGCAGCTTAGAAGGGGCCTACGAGCAGTACGTC. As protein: CASSLEGAYEQYV.

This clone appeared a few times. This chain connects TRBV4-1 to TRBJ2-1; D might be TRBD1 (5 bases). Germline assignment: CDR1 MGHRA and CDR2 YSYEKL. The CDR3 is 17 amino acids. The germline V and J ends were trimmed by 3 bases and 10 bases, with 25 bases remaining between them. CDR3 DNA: TGCGCCAGCAGCCAGAAGGTCCTAGGGGCGCAAGTTGCCGAGCAGTTCTTC. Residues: CASSQKVLGAQVAEQFF.

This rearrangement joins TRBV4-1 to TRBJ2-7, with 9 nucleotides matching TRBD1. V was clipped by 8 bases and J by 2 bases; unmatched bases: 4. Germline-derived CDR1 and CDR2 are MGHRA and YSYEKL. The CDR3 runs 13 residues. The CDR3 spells CASGQGSTYEQYF. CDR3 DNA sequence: TGCGCCAGCGGACAGGGGTCGACCTACGAGCAGTACTTC.

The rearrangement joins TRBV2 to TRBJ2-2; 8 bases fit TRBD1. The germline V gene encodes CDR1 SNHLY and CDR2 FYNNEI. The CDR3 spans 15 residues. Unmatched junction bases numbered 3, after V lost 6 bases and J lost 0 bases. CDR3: CASRGQASNTGELFF. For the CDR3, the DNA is TGTGCCAGCAGGGGACAGGCCTCGAACACCGGGGAGCTGTTTTTT.

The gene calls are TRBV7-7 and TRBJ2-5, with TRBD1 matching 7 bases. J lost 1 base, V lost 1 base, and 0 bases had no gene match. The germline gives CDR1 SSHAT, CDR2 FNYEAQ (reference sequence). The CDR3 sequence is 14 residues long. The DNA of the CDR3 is TGTGCCAGCAGCTTAGGGACAGGCCAAGAGACCCAGTACTTC. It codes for CASSLGTGQETQYF.

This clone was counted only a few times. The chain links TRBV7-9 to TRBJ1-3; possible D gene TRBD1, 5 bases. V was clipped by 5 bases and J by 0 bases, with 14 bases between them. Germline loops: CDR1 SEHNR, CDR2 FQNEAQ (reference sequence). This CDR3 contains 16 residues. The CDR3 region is CASSPRQLSSGNTIYF. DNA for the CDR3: TGTGCCAGCAGCCCACGACAGCTTTCCTCTGGAAACACCATATATTTT.

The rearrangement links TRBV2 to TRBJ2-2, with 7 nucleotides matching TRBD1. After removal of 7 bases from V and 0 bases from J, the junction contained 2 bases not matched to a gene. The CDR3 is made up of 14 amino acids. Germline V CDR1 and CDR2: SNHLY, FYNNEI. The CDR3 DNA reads TGTGCCAGCACCGGGACAGCGAACACCGGGGAGCTGTTTTTT. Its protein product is CASTGTANTGELFF. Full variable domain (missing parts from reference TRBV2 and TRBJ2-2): EPEVTQTPSHQVTQMGQEVILRCVPISNHLYFYWYRQILGQKVEFLVSFYNNEISEKSEIFDDQFSVERPDGSNFTLKIRSTKLEDSAMYFCASTGTANTGELFFGEGSRLTVL.

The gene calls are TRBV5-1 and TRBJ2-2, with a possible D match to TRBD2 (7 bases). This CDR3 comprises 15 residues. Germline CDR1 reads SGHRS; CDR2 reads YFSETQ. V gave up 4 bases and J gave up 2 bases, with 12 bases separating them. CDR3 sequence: CASSPRGLNTGELFF. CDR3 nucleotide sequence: TGCGCCAGCAGCCCCAGGGGACTAAACACCGGGGAGCTGTTTTTT.